Listed here are 2 T cell receptor beta chains from one sample, sequenced in a study of human CD8 memory T cell subsets. Making the TCR beta libraries relied on UMI-labeled 5' RACE. No DNA is given; TCRdb re-called the 5' RACE reads and lists each CDR3 protein once. Its table lists several thousand distinct CDR3 sequences. Exhausted-like traits marked the TPEX cells, which were CCR7+ PD-1+ TIGIT+ early memory CD8+ T cells. Sequenced sample: CD8+ T cells from PBMCs. These receptors originate from a human donor in good health.

The chain has TRBV20-1 and TRBJ2-7; TCRdb's assignment of TRBD1 cannot be checked, as there is no DNA. This CDR3 contains 15 residues. Per germline, CDR1 DFQATT and CDR2 SNEGSKA (reference sequence). The CDR3 reads CSARFPGQGVYEQYF.

By frequency, this clonotype is medium-sized. The J gene is TRBJ1-2, the V gene TRBV29-1. Germline V gene sequence: CDR1 SQVTM, CDR2 ANQGSEA. The CDR3 consists of 11 residues. The CDR3 loop reads CSVEGLYGYTF.